One sample yielded the 30 T cell receptor beta chains listed below, sequenced in a study. TCRdb processed the RT-PCR reads anew with MiXCR; each CDR3 protein has one entry. The sample lists almost 700,000 distinct CDR3 sequences, 12% to 15% occurring once. The sample was memory CD4+ T cells from blood. These TCRs come from a female donor in good health, serving as a healthy control.

This clonotype was observed at least ten times. The chain links TRBV7-2 to TRBJ2-7, with TRBD1 as a possible D gene (5 bases). The CDR3 length is 12 residues. Germline CDR1 SGHTA, CDR2 FQGNSA. Deletions cut 6 bases from V and 4 bases from J, with 10 bases between. Written as DNA, the CDR3 is TGTGCCAGCAGGCTCCAGGGTTACGAGCAGTACTTC. This sequence encodes CASRLQGYEQYF.

This clonotype has only a few counts. This chain uses TRBV30 with TRBJ2-7; TRBD2 agrees at 10 bases. CDR1 and CDR2 from the germline V gene are GTSNPN and SVGIG (reference sequence). After removal of 7 bases from V and 2 bases from J, the junction contained 8 bases not matched to a gene. The CDR3 loop spans 14 amino acids. The CDR3 is CASIPGLAPYEQYF. CDR3 in DNA: TGTGCCTCCATCCCGGGACTAGCGCCCTACGAGCAGTACTTC.

This clonotype was seen ten or more times. The chain has TRBV10-3 and TRBJ2-1; 13 bases are a match to TRBD2. This CDR3 has 15 amino acids. CDR1 ENHRY and CDR2 SYGVKD come from the germline V gene. V was clipped by 4 bases and J by 9 bases; unmatched bases: 6. CDR3 sequence reads: CAISGTSGGAGEQFF. The DNA of the CDR3 is TGTGCCATCAGTGGTACTAGCGGGGGGGCTGGTGAGCAGTTCTTC.

This clonotype was picked up many times. The chain carries TRBV12-3 or TRBV12-4 and TRBJ2-3; D possibly matches TRBD1 or TRBD2 (5 bases each). Trimming cost V 5 bases and J 1 base, with 13 bases left between them. The CDR3 covers 15 residues. The DNA of the CDR3 is TGTGCCAGCAGTACCCGGGTGGGGGGCACAGATACGCAGTATTTT. Protein product: CASSTRVGGTDTQYF.

There are a few counts of this clonotype. The gene calls are TRBV27 and TRBJ1-1; perhaps TRBD1 as D (5 bases). This CDR3 is built from 15 residues. Germline V gene data show CDR1 as MNHEY and CDR2 as SMNVEV (reference sequence). V dropped 1 base and J dropped 1 base, with 10 bases sitting between them. CDR3 amino acids: CASSLLGEKNTEAFF. The CDR3 bases are TGTGCCAGCAGTTTATTGGGGGAGAAGAACACTGAAGCTTTCTTT.

The chain joins TRBV18 to TRBJ1-1; D is unresolved. The V gene lost 6 bases and the J gene lost 0 bases, with 14 bases spanning the gap. The CDR3 covers 15 residues. CDR1 is KGHSH, CDR2 LQKENI, per germline. This CDR3 is CASSPSQLMNTEAFF. The DNA of the CDR3 is TGTGCCAGCTCGCCTTCGCAGCTCATGAACACTGAAGCTTTCTTT.

This CDR3 reads CASSLPGPYFNEQFF. The CDR3 bases are TGTGCCAGCTCCCTCCCGGGACCCTATTTCAATGAGCAGTTCTTC. The chain is built from TRBV25-1 and TRBJ2-1; D might be TRBD1 or TRBD2, each matching 5 bases. Trimming removed 8 bases from V and 6 bases from J, with 20 bases in between. Germline-derived CDR1 and CDR2 are MGHDK and SYGVNS. This CDR3 comprises 15 residues.

This clonotype has more than one count but fewer than ten. The chain employs TRBV27 and TRBJ2-2; D remains unclear. Germline V gene sequence: CDR1 MNHEY, CDR2 SMNVEV (reference sequence). Trimming took 1 base from V and 3 from J, leaving 6 bases between them. There are 14 residues in the CDR3. This chain's CDR3 is CASSLYWDTGELFF. CDR3 nucleotides: TGTGCCAGCAGTTTATATTGGGACACCGGGGAGCTGTTTTTT.

This chain connects TRBV10-3 to TRBJ1-2, with D unresolved. The CDR3 is 13 amino acids. Germline-derived CDR1 and CDR2 are ENHRY and SYGVKD. V lost 5 bases to trimming and J lost 1 base, with 8 bases between them. The CDR3 DNA follows: TGTGCCATCAGTCACGAGGGTAACTATGGCTACACCTTC. Translating gives CAISHEGNYGYTF.

This clonotype appeared a few times. CDR3 in amino acids: CASSPAGAPNTGELFF. The DNA for the CDR3 is TGTGCCAGCAGCCCCGCTGGAGCACCTAACACCGGGGAGCTGTTTTTT. This chain uses TRBV7-3 with TRBJ2-2; D is unresolved. Germline V gene sequence: CDR1 SGHTA, CDR2 FQGTGA. CDR3 length: 16 amino acids. The V end lost 5 bases, the J end lost 2 bases, and 15 bases lay between the germline ends.

This clonotype was observed a few times. The gene calls are TRBV6-2 or TRBV6-3 and TRBJ1-1; D might be TRBD1 (6 bases). V lost 2 bases to trimming and J lost 10 bases, with 8 bases between them. Germline V gene sequence: CDR1 MNHEY, CDR2 SVGEGT. The CDR3 contains 11 residues. The CDR3 coding sequence is TGTGCCAGCAGTTACGGGACACTAGCTTTCTTT. This sequence encodes CASSYGTLAFF.

The sample holds a few counts of this clonotype. This rearrangement joins TRBV6-2 or TRBV6-3 to TRBJ1-5; the D gene is possibly TRBD1 (6 bases). Germline V gives CDR1 MNHEY, CDR2 SVGEGT. The V end was cut by 8 bases, the J end by 4 bases, with 12 bases between. The CDR3 consists of 13 residues. The CDR3 coding sequence is TGTGCCAGCGCCGGACAGTTTAATCAGCCCCAGCATTTT. Translation: CASAGQFNQPQHF.

This clonotype showed up just a few times. V is TRBV12-3 or TRBV12-4 and J is TRBJ2-1; the D gene is possibly TRBD2 (6 bases). Trimming took off 7 bases at V and 4 bases at J, with 14 bases between the two ends. This CDR3 region has 14 residues. CDR3 loop: CASNWGLQYNEQFF. In DNA form, the CDR3 reads TGTGCCAGCAATTGGGGACTCCAATACAATGAGCAGTTCTTC.

Only a few counts were recorded for this clonotype. This may be a read error, as it is one base from a much larger clone. The chain recombines TRBV11-2 with TRBJ1-5; D perhaps matches TRBD1 (5 bases). This CDR3 spans 17 amino acids. Per the germline V gene, CDR1 is SGHAT and CDR2 is FQNNGV. The CDR3 nucleotides are TGTGCCAGCAGCCCAGTGGCAGGGACCTATAGCAATCACCCCCAGCATTTT. It is translated as CASSPVAGTYSNHPQHF.

Regarding this clonotype: A much larger clone differs by one base, so this may be a read error. CDR3 sequence: CAIRSAAIQETQYF. In nucleotides, the CDR3 is TGTGCCATCCGGTCAGCGGCAATCCAAGAGACCCAGTACTTC. This rearrangement joins TRBV7-9 to TRBJ2-5, with D maybe TRBD2 (5 bases). The CDR3 sequence is 14 residues long. Trimming pared 10 bases from V and 1 base from J, leaving 16 bases between. Germline CDR1 and CDR2: SEHNR and FQNEAQ (reference sequence).

This clonotype has just a few counts. The CDR3 sequence is CASGSTRLERDGNEQFF. CDR3 in DNA: TGTGCTAGTGGTTCGACCAGGTTAGAGCGGGACGGCAATGAGCAGTTCTTC. The V call is TRBV12-5, the J call TRBJ2-1; 7 bases agree with TRBD2. The trim removed 4 bases at V and 6 bases at J, leaving 15 bases unmatched. Germline values: CDR1 LGHNT, CDR2 FRNRAP. The CDR3 is made up of 17 amino acids.

This clonotype has a handful of counts. V is TRBV20-1 and J is TRBJ2-1; a possible D gene is TRBD2 (5 bases). The CDR3 is 13 amino acids. Per germline, CDR1 DFQATT and CDR2 SNEGSKA (reference sequence). Trimming took 1 base from V and 6 from J, leaving 10 bases between them. CDR3 residues: CSARGENFNEQFF. CDR3 coding DNA: TGCAGTGCTAGAGGGGAGAACTTCAATGAGCAGTTCTTC.

The CDR3 DNA reads TGTGCCAGTGGAAGGCCCGGGCTAGCGGGAATTAAAAATGAGCAGTTCTTC. Its translation: CASGRPGLAGIKNEQFF. The V call is TRBV19, the J call TRBJ2-1; 9 bases fit TRBD2. Per germline, CDR1 LNHDA and CDR2 SQIVND (reference sequence). V shed 8 bases, J shed 7 bases, and the junction held 18 bases outside the gene matches. This CDR3 is built from 17 residues.

The V gene is TRBV10-3, the J gene TRBJ1-5, with TRBD1 matching 7 bases. The germline V gene has CDR1 ENHRY and CDR2 SYGVKD. The length of the CDR3 is 16 residues. Trimming removed 0 bases from V and 7 bases from J; junction bases left unmatched: 9. The CDR3 sequence is CAISESGTALGQPQHF. CDR3 coding DNA: TGTGCCATCAGTGAGTCCGGGACAGCCTTGGGGCAGCCCCAGCATTTT.

This clonotype was picked up a small number of times. The chain carries TRBV24-1 and TRBJ2-3; D is unclear. This CDR3 has 12 amino acids. V lost 3 bases and J 6 bases, leaving 6 bases between the germline ends. Per the germline V gene, CDR1 is KGHDR and CDR2 is SFDVKD. The CDR3 DNA sequence: TGTGCCACCAGTGATAAAGGGGATACGCAGTATTTT. It codes for CATSDKGDTQYF.

The chain recombines TRBV21-1 with TRBJ1-1. TRBV21-1 is a pseudogene. CDR3 length: 12 residues. CDR3 protein: CARQGENTEAFF. CDR3 bases: TGTGCCAGACAGGGGGAGAACACTGAAGCTTTCTTT.

The J gene is TRBJ2-5, the V gene TRBV27; TRBD2 aligns across 11 bases. Unmatched junction bases numbered 19, after V lost 3 bases and J lost 4 bases. This CDR3 has 20 amino acids. Germline loops: CDR1 MNHEY, CDR2 SMNVEV (reference sequence). CDR3 region: CASSFLGSTSGSLSGETQYF. The CDR3 bases are TGTGCCAGCAGTTTCCTCGGTTCAACTAGCGGGAGTCTTTCTGGAGAGACCCAGTACTTC.

This clonotype was observed at least ten times. The genes are TRBV29-1 and TRBJ2-2; the match to TRBD2 covers 9 bases. The CDR3 loop spans 15 amino acids. The germline V gene encodes CDR1 SQVTM and CDR2 ANQGSEA. V lost 5 bases and J lost 5; bases outside the gene matches: 9. CDR3 nucleotides: TGCAGCGTTACGGTAGCGGGAGTACGTACCGGGGAGCTGTTTTTT. Translation: CSVTVAGVRTGELFF.

The sample holds many counts of this clonotype. The chain employs TRBV4-3 and TRBJ2-3; D is unclear. Trimming shortened V by 0 bases and J by 3 bases, and 13 bases separated the two germline ends. The CDR3 totals 16 residues. The V gene's germline CDR1 is LGHNA and CDR2 YSLEER. The CDR3 reads CASSQDPHTMTDTQYF. CDR3 sequence (DNA): TGCGCCAGCAGCCAAGACCCCCACACCATGACAGATACGCAGTATTTT.

This clonotype was observed many times. The chain has TRBV5-1 and TRBJ2-7, with 8 bases aligning to TRBD2. V lost 4 bases, J lost 5 bases, and 11 bases stayed unmatched. Per the germline V gene, CDR1 is SGHRS and CDR2 is YFSETQ. The length of the CDR3 is 15 residues. CDR3 bases: TGCGCCAGCAGCCTAGGACTAGCCGAGGGTGACGAGCAGTACTTC. Residues: CASSLGLAEGDEQYF.

This clonotype showed up many times. This rearrangement joins TRBV29-1 to TRBJ2-3; unclear D gene. Germline V gene lookup returns CDR1 SQVTM and CDR2 ANQGSEA. The CDR3 loop spans 13 amino acids. The germline V and J ends were trimmed by 1 base and 6 bases, with 11 bases remaining between them. The CDR3 sequence: CSVEVTRSDTQYF. The DNA of the CDR3 is TGCAGCGTTGAAGTCACCCGTTCGGATACGCAGTATTTT.

This clonotype was detected many times. The chain has TRBV5-6 and TRBJ2-5, with 9 bases lining up with TRBD1. CDR1 and CDR2 from the germline V gene are SGHDT and YYEEEE. The CDR3 covers 16 residues. The J segment lost 5 bases and the V segment lost 0 bases, leaving 8 bases of the junction unmatched. CDR3 protein: CASSLALGTGYETQYF. As DNA, the CDR3 is TGTGCCAGCAGCTTGGCCTTAGGGACAGGGTACGAGACCCAGTACTTC.

This chain uses TRBV29-1 with TRBJ1-2; 10 positions agree with TRBD1. The germline V gene encodes CDR1 SQVTM and CDR2 ANQGSEA. V gave up 7 bases and J gave up 6 bases; unmatched junction bases: 8. CDR3 length: 13 residues. CDR3 coding DNA: TGCAGCGCTGGTGACGACAGGGGGCATGGCTACACCTTC. This sequence encodes CSAGDDRGHGYTF.

In its sample, this clonotype was seen a few times. The rearrangement joins TRBV20-1 to TRBJ1-5; TRBD1 aligns across 7 bases. V lost 3 bases to trimming and J lost 5 bases; unmatched junction nucleotides: 4. Germline V gene data show CDR1 as DFQATT and CDR2 as SNEGSKA (reference sequence). This CDR3 has 13 amino acids. CDR3 DNA sequence: TGCAGTGCTAGTGAGGGGGCTGATCAGCCCCAGCATTTT. Translated: CSASEGADQPQHF.

This clonotype was seen ten or more times. The chain couples TRBV20-1 to TRBJ2-3; D unresolved. The CDR3 totals 12 residues. The V gene's germline CDR1 is DFQATT and CDR2 SNEGSKA (reference sequence). Trimming left V 6 bases short and J 0 bases short, with 7 bases between. The CDR3 DNA follows: TGCAGTGCCATTCTTAGCACAGATACGCAGTATTTT. It is translated as CSAILSTDTQYF.